This T cell receptor beta chain was obtained from a study of blood T cells in healthy people across ages (dated by TCRdb to between 2014 and 2016). Study-level background: Template switching captured roughly one uniquely barcoded TCR beta cDNA molecule per two T cells in model experiments. Age-related changes in TCR beta repertoire diversity were measured in the study by deep sequencing normalized with unique cDNA molecular identifiers. To avoid experimental bias, donors of different ages were randomly spread across the sequencing lanes. For two donors (one aged 18 to 29 and one aged 80 or older), the study analyzed two additional independent replicas of 1 million unique cDNA reads from the same blood draw. Donors were grouped into four age groups: young (average roughly 15 years), middle-aged (approximately 41), aged (around 60) and long-lived (around 80). What the study reported, not specific to this receptor: Estimates of total diversity from one million sequenced T cells were regarded as lower bounds and underestimates. Because profiling used bulk unsorted PBMCs, naive and antigen-experienced compartments could not be compared conclusively. Compared with the aged group, the long-lived group had more naive CD4+ T cells, fewer expanded clones and increased TCR diversity, a pattern suggesting age selection. The CMV infection status of donors was not known, potentially confounding age-related changes in expanded clonotypes. There was a strong correlation between observed TCR beta diversity and the percentage of naive T cells measured by flow cytometry. Observed TCR beta diversity per million T cells fell roughly linearly with age, and a significant reduction was already apparent by age around 39.

A word on this clonotype: Its antigen is currently not known. Base qualities were left out, and no much larger clone turns up one base away.

The donors were roughly 40 Caucasian individuals from Russia, aged about 6 to 95 years, who were systemically healthy. Each donor gave 9 to 10 milliliters of peripheral blood, collected into EDTA-treated Vacutainer tubes. Ficoll-Paque density-gradient centrifugation was used to isolate PBMCs, with at least 6.5 million obtained per sample. Total RNA, at least 6 micrograms per sample, was extracted from PBMCs with Trizol reagent. For every donor, an aliquot of PBMCs went through flow cytometry to measure the percentages of naive CD45RAhigh/CD27high T cells. Reading from cysteine to phenylalanine, the CDR3 counts 14 amino acids. Kept here is only the CDR3 DNA, which spans 42 bases and is read in frame from base 1. V loses 4 bases at its end and J loses 7 bases; junction bases beyond the gene matches: 9. CDR1 is given as MNHEY and CDR2 as SVGAGI, both from the germline V gene. The library came from 5' RACE. Sequenced using an Illumina HiSeq 2500. The second PCR ran for roughly 7 to 12 cycles and used a J-beta primer mix along with a sample-barcoded 5' primer. A template-switch 5' adaptor carrying 12 random nucleotides introduced a unique molecular identifier onto each TCR beta cDNA molecule. Each sample yielded at least 3 million CDR3-containing paired-end reads. First-strand cDNA synthesis was performed from all RNA using the Mint cDNA synthesis kit, with priming by a TRBC-specific oligonucleotide. Following uracil-DNA glycosylase treatment, a first 18-cycle PCR with universal primers M1SS and BC2_uni_R was performed on all cDNA. On the study's bioinformatics: Each sample was normalized by randomly selecting 1 million high-quality reads, each carrying a distinct molecular identifier. Instead of being binned into consensus sequences, reads that shared molecular identifiers were thrown out. MiTCR, run with a Q25 quality threshold and the strictest error-elimination algorithm, handled CDR3 identification, clonotype clustering and error correction. A nonparametric unseen species model with Euler transformation was used to estimate lower-bound total TCR beta diversity. TCRdb reanalyzed the raw reads on its own, using fastp at Q25 for trimming and MiXCR for clone calling, and kept in-frame beta chains. For every CDR3 protein sequence, its rows merge into one entry that carries the most common genes and DNA. TCRdb's processing, not the authors', yielded these V and J calls. This sample is represented by some 920,000 distinct CDR3 sequences; roughly half of them were singletons. Jointly, the top ten make up 20% to 25% of the sample.

The rearrangement joined TRBV6-5 to TRBJ2-7, with 8 junctional bases fitting TRBD1. The specimen sequenced was blood. The receptor's source is a woman aged 60-70 years in good health. The CDR3 amino acid sequence is: CASSFDRGGNEQYF. The DNA sequence is as follows: TGTGCCAGCAGTTTCGACAGGGGAGGCAATGAGCAGTACTTC.